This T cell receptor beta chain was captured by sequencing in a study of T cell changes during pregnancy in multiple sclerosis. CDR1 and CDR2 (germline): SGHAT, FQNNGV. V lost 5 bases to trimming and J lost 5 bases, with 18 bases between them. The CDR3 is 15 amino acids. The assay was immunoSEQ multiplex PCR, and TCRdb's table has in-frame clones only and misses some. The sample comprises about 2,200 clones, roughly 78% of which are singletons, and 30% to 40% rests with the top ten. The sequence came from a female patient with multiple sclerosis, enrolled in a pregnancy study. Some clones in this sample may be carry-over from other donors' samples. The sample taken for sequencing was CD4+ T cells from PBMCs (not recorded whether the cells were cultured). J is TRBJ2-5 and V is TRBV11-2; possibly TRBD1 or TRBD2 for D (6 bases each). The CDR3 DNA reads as TGTGCCAGCAGCGTCGGAGGAGGGGGTCGGGAGACCCAGTACTTC. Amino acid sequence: CASSVGGGGRETQYF. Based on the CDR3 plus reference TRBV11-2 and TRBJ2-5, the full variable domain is EAGVAQSPRYKIIEKRQSVAFWCNPISGHATLYWYQQILGQGPKLLIQFQNNGVVDDSQLPKDRFSAERLKGVDSTLKIQPAKLEDSAVYLCASSVGGGGRETQYFGPGTRLLVL.